These T cell receptor beta chains were read from a single sample in a study of blood T cell repertoires in COVID-19. Libraries were prepared by immunoSEQ multiplex PCR; TCRdb keeps only in-frame clonotypes and omits some of them. The table has around 330,000 clones, 87% seen once. The specimen sequenced was PBMCs or T cells enriched from blood (not recorded which). These TCRs come from a young woman who had recovered from COVID-19. CDR3s include the opening cysteine and the closing phenylalanine or tryptophan. D genes are given only for firm matches. Only part of the rows carry a size: once, few, many, or a class if the clone is expanded.

abundance	d_gene	v_gene	j_gene	CDR3nt	CDR3aa
NA	NA	TRBV19	TRBJ2-2	TGTGCCAGTTCCGCTGTGACTCCCGGGGAGCTGTTTTTT	CASSAVTPGELFF
NA	NA	TRBV7-6	TRBJ1-2	TGTGCCAGCAGCCCAGAAGTAGGGGATTACTATGGCTACACCTTC	CASSPEVGDYYGYTF
NA	NA	TRBV11-2	TRBJ2-5	TGTGCCAGCAGCTTAAACATCCAAGAGACCCAGTACTTC	CASSLNIQETQYF
NA	NA	TRBV12-3/TRBV12-4	TRBJ1-5	TGTGCCAGCAGTTTCAACGCGAATCAGCCCCAGCATTTT	CASSFNANQPQHF
NA	NA	TRBV30	TRBJ2-1	TGTGCCTGTTCCTTCCTGGACTCTACCTACAATGAGCAGTTCTTC	CACSFLDSTYNEQFF
NA	NA	TRBV21-1	TRBJ2-1	TGTGCCAGCAGCAAAGGGAGCGGCCGGAGCTCCTACAATGAGCAGTTCTTC	CASSKGSGRSSYNEQFF
NA	TRBD1	TRBV28	TRBJ1-2	TGTGCCAGCAGTTCCCCCGGGACAGGGTTTTTGTACTATGGCTACACCTTC	CASSSPGTGFLYYGYTF
NA	NA	TRBV7-2	TRBJ1-6	TGTGCCAGCAGCCCGGGCTCCTATAATTCACCCCTCCACTTT	CASSPGSYNSPLHF
NA	NA	TRBV7-9	TRBJ1-6	TGTGCCAGCAGCTTAGACAGGCGGGACCTCCACTTT	CASSLDRRDLHF
NA	NA	TRBV6-5	TRBJ1-1	TGTGCCAGCAGTTGGCAGGAAACTGAAGCTTTCTTT	CASSWQETEAFF
NA	NA	TRBV5-1	TRBJ1-2	TGCGCCAGCAGCTTGTCGACAGGTCAAGGGGAGTATGGCTACACCTTC	CASSLSTGQGEYGYTF
NA	NA	TRBV25-1	TRBJ2-3	TGTGCCAGCAGTAAAGGGGGGGGAGTTGATACGCAGTATTTT	CASSKGGGVDTQYF
NA	NA	TRBV30	TRBJ1-3	TGTGCCTGGAGTGTACCGGACACCTTCTCTGGAAACACCATATATTTT	CAWSVPDTFSGNTIYF
NA	TRBD1	TRBV2	TRBJ1-1	TGTGCCAGTACCACAGGGGCCAGCACTGAAGCTTTCTTT	CASTTGASTEAFF
once	NA	TRBV19	TRBJ2-1	TGTGCCAGTAGTCGGGGCCTGGGGGGGCCGGGGGAGCAGTTCTTC	CASSRGLGGPGEQFF
NA	NA	TRBV4-2	TRBJ1-2	TGTGCCAGCAGCCAAGTCCTAGGGCAGGGATCGTTGGGCTACACCTTC	CASSQVLGQGSLGYTF
NA	NA	TRBV19	TRBJ1-1	TGTGCCAGCCGCCTGGGAGGGGGCACTGAAGCTTTCTTT	CASRLGGGTEAFF
NA	TRBD2	TRBV6-5	TRBJ2-7	TGTGCCAGCAGTTACGACGGGGGGACTTACGAGCAGTACTTC	CASSYDGGTYEQYF
NA	NA	TRBV6-5	TRBJ2-7	TGTGCCAGCCAGGACAGTTTTTACGAGCAGTACTTC	CASQDSFYEQYF
many	NA	TRBV25-1	TRBJ2-1	TGTGCCAGCACTCCCCGAGGTAGCTACAATGAGCAGTTCTTC	CASTPRGSYNEQFF
NA	TRBD1	TRBV29-1	TRBJ1-2	TGCAGCGTTGAAATAGGACAGGGGGCAGGAGGCTACACCTTC	CSVEIGQGAGGYTF
NA	NA	TRBV18	TRBJ2-5	TGTGCCAGCTCACCTCGGAACAGGGAGACCCAGTACTTC	CASSPRNRETQYF
NA	NA	TRBV19	TRBJ2-1	TGTGCCGTATCCACAGCGGGCTCCTACAATGAGCAGTTCTTC	CAVSTAGSYNEQFF
NA	NA	TRBV29-1	TRBJ2-2	TGCAGCGTTGAAAGGATGAGAACGGGATCGAACACCGGGGAGCTGTTTTTT	CSVERMRTGSNTGELFF
NA	TRBD1	TRBV7-2	TRBJ1-5	TGTGCCAGCAGCTTCGACAGGGGACGGAATCAGCCCCAGCATTTT	CASSFDRGRNQPQHF
NA	NA	TRBV7-6	TRBJ1-1	TGTGCCAGCAGCTTAGCCCCACGGAGCGGGGACACTGAAGCTTTCTTT	CASSLAPRSGDTEAFF